This T cell receptor beta chain was identified during a study of T-cell reconstitution after alpha-beta-depleted transplantation in children. General study results and limits: By about two months after transplant, alpha-beta T cells reportedly arose from several hundred graft clones that had expanded.

The CDR3 totals 17 residues. Germline V lookup: CDR1 MNHNS, CDR2 SASEGT. V trimming: 9 bases; J trimming: 0 bases; junction bases outside the gene matches: 10. Points on this clonotype: Antigen unknown.

TCRbeta library construction was performed incorporating unique molecular identifiers. TCRdb re-called the PCR reads with MiXCR, one entry per CDR3 protein. The top ten hold roughly 30% of the sample, which has approximately 980,000 distinct CDR3 sequences, about 29% seen once. The chain employs TRBV6-1 and TRBJ2-3, with 12 bases lining up with TRBD2. The input for sequencing was PBMCs, mostly from graft donor cells, taken 360 days after TCRalphabeta/CD19-depleted stem cell transplant. The receptor comes from a boy in the first two years of life who had a stem cell transplant for SCID, so the T cells may come from the graft donor. The CDR3 protein is CARSTTSGGRSTDTQYF. In DNA, the CDR3 is TGTGCCAGAAGTACGACTAGCGGGGGCCGAAGCACAGATACGCAGTATTTT.